The 31 T cell receptor beta chains listed next were all sequenced from one sample in a study of T cells in Graves' hyperthyroidism and ophthalmopathy. From RNA transcripts, TCR beta CDR3 regions were amplified. First-round RT-PCR with HTBI primers amplified the TCR CDR3 region. TCRdb passed the multiplex PCR reads through MiXCR, listing each CDR3 protein once. The sample shows hundreds of thousands of distinct CDR3 sequences, about 15% of them seen only once. The sample was blood. Every receptor here comes from a woman between 40 and 55 years old with Graves' ophthalmopathy.

The chain carries TRBV13 and TRBJ2-5; D remains unclear. The CDR3 extends over 16 amino acids. Trimming stripped 0 bases from V and 1 base from J, with 12 bases between. Germline V CDR1 and CDR2: PRHDT, FYEKMQ (reference sequence). For the CDR3, the DNA is TGTGCCAGCAGCTTAGGCCTGAACAGTCTCCAAGAGACCCAGTACTTC. This sequence encodes CASSLGLNSLQETQYF.

The sample holds a few counts of this clonotype. CDR3 DNA: TGTGCCAGCAGCCAAGTATTAGGACAGGGGCGGGAGCTGTTTTTT. It specifies CASSQVLGQGRELFF. This chain connects TRBV3-1 to TRBJ2-2, with 9 bases aligning to TRBD1. The V gene's germline CDR1 is LGHDT and CDR2 YNNKEL (reference sequence). Trimming took 1 base from V and 9 from J; bases not matched to a gene: 6. There are 15 residues in the CDR3.

This clonotype was counted a few times. The J gene is TRBJ2-5, the V gene TRBV2, with a tentative D call TRBD2 (7 bases). CDR1 and CDR2 from the germline V gene are SNHLY and FYNNEI. Trimming took 7 bases from V and 4 from J, leaving 16 bases between them. The CDR3 length is 14 residues. The CDR3 is CASTPRGGVETQYF. CDR3 sequence (DNA): TGTGCCAGCACCCCACGAGGGGGGGTAGAGACCCAGTACTTC.

This clonotype was seen a few times. This sequence joins TRBV6-2 or TRBV6-3 and TRBJ2-7; 14 nucleotides agree with TRBD2. V lost 1 base, J lost 3 bases, and 17 bases stayed unmatched. Germline V gene data show CDR1 as MNHEY and CDR2 as SVGEGT. This CDR3 region has 21 residues. CDR3 nucleotide sequence: TGTGCCAGCAGTTACTATCAGGGGGAGATCACAGGACTAGCGGGAGGCTACGAGCAGTACTTC. Translated, it gives CASSYYQGEITGLAGGYEQYF.

This clonotype has at least ten counts. Here the CDR3 DNA reads TGTGCCAGCAGCGTAGGGGGAGTCGCCGGGGAGCTGTTTTTT. It yields the protein CASSVGGVAGELFF. This chain connects TRBV9 to TRBJ2-2; weak D call: TRBD2 (5 bases). CDR1 SGDLS and CDR2 YYNGEE come from the germline V gene. Trimming shortened V by 0 bases and J by 6 bases, and 9 bases separated the two germline ends. This CDR3 region has 14 residues.

This clonotype was observed many times. V usage is TRBV6-1 and J usage is TRBJ2-7; D might be TRBD1 or TRBD2, each matching 5 bases. This CDR3 has 14 amino acids. V lost 6 bases and J lost 6, with 18 bases in between. Germline-derived CDR1 and CDR2 are MNHNS and SASEGT. The CDR3 region is CASRPWDPWAEQYF. The CDR3 coding sequence is TGTGCCAGCAGACCATGGGACCCTTGGGCCGAGCAGTACTTC.

The rearrangement joins TRBV12-3 or TRBV12-4 to TRBJ1-1; D is possibly TRBD1 (6 bases). V was cut by 2 bases and J by 2 bases, with 12 bases left in between. CDR3 size: 15 residues. In DNA, the CDR3 is TGTGCCAGCAGTTTACTGGACAGCAGAAACACTGAAGCTTTCTTT. This gives the protein CASSLLDSRNTEAFF.

The table lists this clonotype with many counts. CDR3 region: CSVENTRSGNTIYF. Written as DNA, the CDR3 is TGCAGCGTTGAAAATACAAGGTCGGGAAACACCATATATTTT. The V call is TRBV29-1, the J call TRBJ1-3; D not certain. Germline values: CDR1 SQVTM, CDR2 ANQGSEA. This CDR3 has 14 residues. Between the trimmed V and J ends, which lost 2 bases and 4 bases, there was a span of 12 bases.

This clonotype has ten or more counts. The chain recombines TRBV28 with TRBJ2-3; D gene uncertain. Between the trimmed V and J ends, which lost 5 bases and 2 bases, there was a span of 14 bases. The germline V gene has CDR1 MDHEN and CDR2 SYDVKM. The CDR3 is made up of 15 amino acids. The chain's CDR3 is CASSMRLLFTDTQYF. The CDR3 DNA reads as TGTGCCAGCAGTATGAGACTCCTGTTCACAGATACGCAGTATTTT.

The chain combines TRBV24-1 with TRBJ2-2; 11 bases fit TRBD2. V lost 3 bases, J lost 7 bases, and 9 bases stayed unmatched. Germline V gene sequence: CDR1 KGHDR, CDR2 SFDVKD. There are 17 residues in the CDR3. The CDR3 DNA follows: TGTGCCACCAGTGATCCGGGGACTAGCGGTGCCTACGGGGAGCTGTTTTTT. Residues: CATSDPGTSGAYGELFF.

This clonotype was seen a few times. The chain has TRBV13 and TRBJ2-2; 12 bases agree with TRBD2. V lost 5 bases to trimming and J lost 5 bases; unmatched junction nucleotides: 6. Per the germline V gene, CDR1 is PRHDT and CDR2 is FYEKMQ (reference sequence). CDR3 length: 16 residues. The CDR3 bases are TGTGCCAGCAGCCGCTACCTAGCGGGAGGGACCGGGGAGCTGTTTTTT. This sequence encodes CASSRYLAGGTGELFF.

This rearrangement joins TRBV15 to TRBJ2-2, with a tentative D call TRBD1 (5 bases). The V gene lost 6 bases and the J gene lost 1 base, with 9 bases spanning the gap. CDR3 length: 14 amino acids. Germline CDR1 is LNHNV and CDR2 is YYDKDF (reference sequence). The CDR3 nucleotides read TGTGCCACCAGGGTCAGGGAGAACACCGGGGAGCTGTTTTTT. It translates to CATRVRENTGELFF.

There are many counts of this clonotype. The chain is built from TRBV6-5 and TRBJ1-2; 10 nucleotides align to TRBD1. V trimming: 10 bases; J trimming: 7 bases; junction bases outside the gene matches: 15. Per germline, CDR1 MNHEY and CDR2 SVGAGI. The CDR3 consists of 15 residues. CDR3 sequence reads: CATSGSDRGQGGYTF. The DNA for the CDR3 is TGTGCCACCTCAGGAAGCGACAGGGGGCAGGGTGGCTACACCTTC.

This clonotype showed up just once. The chain carries TRBV27 and TRBJ1-1; 9 bases are a match to TRBD1. Germline CDR1 and CDR2: MNHEY and SMNVEV (reference sequence). V lost 5 bases to trimming and J lost 4 bases; unmatched junction nucleotides: 8. The CDR3 covers 15 residues. CDR3 sequence: CASSPDRGMSTEAFF. The CDR3 nucleotides read TGTGCCAGCAGTCCCGACAGGGGGATGAGCACTGAAGCTTTCTTT.

This clonotype came up many times. This chain uses TRBV12-3 or TRBV12-4 with TRBJ2-2; D is perhaps TRBD1 (6 bases). The CDR3 is 14 residues long. V was trimmed by 6 bases and J by 7 bases, leaving 15 bases between them. The CDR3 here is CASSTRRGFGELFF. CDR3 bases: TGTGCCAGCAGCACCCGCAGGGGTTTCGGGGAGCTGTTTTTT.

This clonotype was found many times. This chain links TRBV20-1 with TRBJ2-4; TRBD2 matches at 7 bases. Germline lookup yields CDR1 DFQATT and CDR2 SNEGSKA (reference sequence). V dropped 3 bases and J dropped 6; count of bases not matched to a gene: 5. The CDR3 extends over 13 amino acids. DNA of the CDR3: TGCAGTGCTAGTATCCCTAGCGGAAACATTCAGTACTTC. Its translation is CSASIPSGNIQYF.

In its sample, this clonotype was seen many times. CDR3 residues: CASSLSPSQETQYF. CDR3 nucleotide sequence: TGTGCCAGCAGCCTGTCCCCTAGCCAAGAGACCCAGTACTTC. The rearrangement uses TRBV28 and TRBJ2-5; D ambiguous. V shed 6 bases and J shed 1 base, with 12 bases lying between them. Germline CDR1 and CDR2: MDHEN and SYDVKM. This CDR3 region has 14 residues.

There are many counts of this clonotype. The rearrangement joins TRBV28 to TRBJ1-6; 7 bases match TRBD1. The CDR3 length is 20 residues. Looked up from germline, CDR1 is MDHEN and CDR2 is SYDVKM. The junction had 26 bases not matched to a gene; V was cut back by 8 bases and J by 7 bases. Here the CDR3 reads CASRNGHRGMTSIFNSPLHF. In DNA form, the CDR3 reads TGTGCCAGCCGAAATGGACACAGGGGCATGACAAGCATTTTCAATTCACCCCTCCACTTT.

This clonotype occurred many times. V is TRBV28 and J is TRBJ2-7; D is ambiguous. Germline V gene sequence: CDR1 MDHEN, CDR2 SYDVKM. The CDR3 has 14 amino acids. The ends were cut back, 2 bases at V and 6 bases at J, with 14 bases in the middle. As DNA, the CDR3 is TGTGCCAGCAGTTTAGTTCTCGGTTTAGGCGAGCAGTACTTC. As protein: CASSLVLGLGEQYF.

This clonotype was counted ten times or more. This rearrangement joins TRBV5-1 to TRBJ2-2, with 14 bases matching TRBD2. J lost 4 bases, V lost 3 bases, and 8 bases had no gene match. The germline CDR1 and CDR2 sequences are SGHRS and YFSETQ. This CDR3 is 18 amino acids long. CDR3 sequence: CASSSGTSGRSRTGELFF. The CDR3 nucleotides read TGCGCCAGCAGCTCGGGGACTAGCGGGAGATCGCGCACCGGGGAGCTGTTTTTT.

In this sample, this clonotype turned up many times. The genes are TRBV20-1 and TRBJ1-5; TRBD1 is a possible D gene (6 bases). From germline, CDR1 is DFQATT and CDR2 SNEGSKA (reference sequence). V was clipped by 3 bases and J by 2 bases, with 14 bases between them. This CDR3 contains 15 residues. This CDR3 reads CSASGDRRRNQPQHF. The DNA for the CDR3 is TGCAGTGCTAGCGGAGACAGGAGACGCAATCAGCCCCAGCATTTT.

The table lists this clonotype with many counts. The chain uses TRBV20-1 and TRBJ2-2; TRBD2 agrees at 11 bases. The CDR3 consists of 15 residues. V was pared by 4 bases and J by 6 bases, with 7 bases of the junction left unmatched. Germline values: CDR1 DFQATT, CDR2 SNEGSKA (reference sequence). This CDR3 reads CSATLLAGVAGELFF. Here the CDR3 DNA reads TGCAGTGCTACTTTACTAGCGGGAGTCGCCGGGGAGCTGTTTTTT.

This clonotype was detected many times. The rearrangement joins TRBV10-3 to TRBJ1-2; D unclear. This CDR3 is 14 amino acids long. V dropped 2 bases and J dropped 6 bases, with 13 bases sitting between them. Germline-derived CDR1 and CDR2 are ENHRY and SYGVKD. The CDR3 coding sequence is TGTGCCATCAGTGAGGCGGGGTCAGCGGATGGCTACACCTTC. Protein: CAISEAGSADGYTF.

This clonotype was counted at least ten times. The chain couples TRBV7-2 to TRBJ2-7; D uncertain. V dropped 0 bases and J dropped 0 bases, with 6 bases sitting between them. Germline assignment: CDR1 SGHTA and CDR2 FQGNSA. The CDR3 contains 14 residues. CDR3 sequence reads: CASSLAKDSYEQYF. The DNA of the CDR3 is TGTGCCAGCAGCTTAGCCAAGGACTCCTACGAGCAGTACTTC.

In this sample, this clonotype turned up many times. V and J are TRBV20-1 and TRBJ1-6, with 11 bases fitting TRBD1. This CDR3 is 14 amino acids long. Germline CDR1 DFQATT, CDR2 SNEGSKA (reference sequence). V was pared by 1 base and J by 10 bases, with 3 bases of the junction left unmatched. The CDR3 reads CSARGGTGGSPLHF. CDR3 DNA: TGCAGTGCTAGAGGGGGGACAGGGGGATCACCCCTCCACTTT.

This clonotype was found many times. The rearrangement uses TRBV11-2 and TRBJ1-2, with 7 nucleotides matching TRBD1. The germline V gene encodes CDR1 SGHAT and CDR2 FQNNGV. The CDR3 sequence is 13 residues long. The V segment lost 5 bases and the J segment 7 bases; nucleotides outside the gene matches: 7. CDR3 sequence: CASSPDRVAGYTF. CDR3 nucleotide sequence: TGTGCCAGCAGCCCTGACAGGGTAGCTGGCTACACCTTC. Based on the CDR3 plus reference TRBV11-2 and TRBJ1-2, the full variable domain is EAGVAQSPRYKIIEKRQSVAFWCNPISGHATLYWYQQILGQGPKLLIQFQNNGVVDDSQLPKDRFSAERLKGVDSTLKIQPAKLEDSAVYLCASSPDRVAGYTFGSGTRLTVV.

Ten or more counts support this clonotype. V gene TRBV7-2 combines with J gene TRBJ2-5, with D perhaps being TRBD1 or TRBD2 (5 bases each). V lost 5 bases and J 5 bases, leaving 15 bases between the germline ends. CDR1 is SGHTA and CDR2 is FQGNSA in the germline V gene. The CDR3 spans 14 residues. The CDR3, as DNA: TGTGCCAGCAGCAGGCAGGGCGGGTCTGAGACCCAGTACTTC. This sequence encodes CASSRQGGSETQYF.

This clonotype showed up many times. The chain employs TRBV7-8 and TRBJ1-2, with D possibly TRBD1 on 6 matching bases. The CDR3 consists of 15 residues. V lost 3 bases and J 7 bases, leaving 18 bases between the germline ends. Germline CDR1 SGHVS, CDR2 FQNEAQ. The DNA of the CDR3 is TGTGCCAGCAGCTTCGGGGGCAGTGGAAGTAGTGGCTACACCTTC. Translating gives CASSFGGSGSSGYTF.

In its sample, this clonotype was seen once. The chain combines TRBV20-1 with TRBJ1-2; D uncertain. Germline V gene lookup returns CDR1 DFQATT and CDR2 SNEGSKA (reference sequence). The germline V and J ends were trimmed by 4 bases and 8 bases, with 20 bases remaining between them. The CDR3 contains 14 residues. The CDR3: CSAMGLGLRGGYTF. The DNA of the CDR3 is TGCAGTGCTATGGGCCTCGGGTTAAGAGGGGGCTACACCTTC.

The rearrangement joins TRBV10-3 to TRBJ1-2; 8 nucleotides agree with TRBD1. CDR3 size: 14 residues. Trimming took 3 bases from V and 5 from J; bases not matched to a gene: 5. Germline CDR1 reads ENHRY; CDR2 reads SYGVKD. Here the CDR3 DNA reads TGTGCCATCAGTGACCACGGACAGGGTTATGGCTACACCTTC. The encoded protein is CAISDHGQGYGYTF.

This chain connects TRBV20-1 to TRBJ1-1; D possibly corresponds to TRBD1 (6 bases). Trimming took 0 bases from V and 5 from J, leaving 16 bases between them. The V gene's germline CDR1 is DFQATT and CDR2 SNEGSKA (reference sequence). The CDR3 has 15 residues. The CDR3 DNA sequence: TGCAGTGCTAGAGATAGGGGGGTTCGTGGTACTGAAGCTTTCTTT. It translates to CSARDRGVRGTEAFF.